This T cell receptor (beta chain) was observed in a study of molecular identifiers for immune sequencing clone quantification. MiXCR was run by TCRdb on the PCR reads, yielding one entry per CDR3 protein. The data show 400,000 to 600,000 distinct CDR3 sequences, about 22% seen once. At least ten counts were recorded for this clonotype. Germline V gene lookup returns CDR1 MNHEY and CDR2 SVGAGI. The CDR3 totals 13 residues. Trimming left V 8 bases short and J 3 bases short, with 13 bases between. The source of this sequence is a human donor in good health. Some libraries in this study had Jurkat cell RNA spiked in. The chain carries TRBV6-5 and TRBJ2-5; D unclear. Input material: naive CD8+ T cells from blood, with Jurkat cell RNA spiked in. The sample's subset: FACS-sorted CD8+CD4-CCR7+CD45RA+ naive T cells. The CDR3 sequence: CASRLEYEETQYF. CDR3 sequence (DNA): TGTGCCAGCCGTTTGGAGTACGAAGAGACCCAGTACTTC.